Below are 18 T cell receptor beta chains sequenced from a single sample in a study of T cells in Graves' hyperthyroidism and ophthalmopathy. Researchers amplified the TCR beta CDR3 regions from RNA transcripts. TCR CDR3 regions were first amplified by RT-PCR with HTBI primers. TCRdb re-called the multiplex PCR reads with MiXCR, one entry per CDR3 protein. The sample has hundreds of thousands of distinct CDR3 sequences; roughly a sixth are singletons. Input material: blood. Receptor source: a woman younger than 30 with Graves' ophthalmopathy.

The CDR3 DNA sequence: TGTGCCAGCAGAGGACAGACATTCTATGGCTACACCTTC. It codes for CASRGQTFYGYTF. V gene TRBV12-3 or TRBV12-4 combines with J gene TRBJ1-2, with TRBD1 as a possible D gene (6 bases). CDR3 length: 13 residues. V dropped 6 bases and J dropped 4 bases, with 12 bases sitting between them.

This clonotype has a count of ten or more. The chain combines TRBV3-1 with TRBJ1-6, with D maybe TRBD1 (5 bases). V lost 0 bases to trimming and J lost 4 bases, with 13 bases between them. The CDR3 consists of 17 residues. Germline CDR1 reads LGHDT; CDR2 reads YNNKEL (reference sequence). The CDR3 protein is CASSQDPTGNYNSPLHF. The CDR3 nucleotides read TGTGCCAGCAGCCAAGATCCTACAGGCAATTATAATTCACCCCTCCACTTT.

Details on this clonotype: Being one base from a much bigger clone, this may be a read error. The chain is built from TRBV20-1 and TRBJ1-1; D gene ambiguous. CDR3 length: 13 amino acids. V gave up 4 bases and J gave up 7 bases, with 16 bases separating them. Germline CDR1 reads DFQATT; CDR2 reads SNEGSKA (reference sequence). CDR3 DNA: TGCAGTGCTACTCGTCCCGGGAGTGGTGAAGCTTTCTTT. As protein: CSATRPGSGEAFF.

This clonotype was observed a handful of times. The rearrangement joins TRBV20-1 to TRBJ2-1; 7 bases line up with TRBD2. Germline assignment: CDR1 DFQATT and CDR2 SNEGSKA (reference sequence). The CDR3 is 13 amino acids. As DNA, the CDR3 is TGCAGCTCCACCGGGACTACCACCAATGAGCAGTTCTTC. This translates into CSSTGTTTNEQFF.

As concerns this clonotype: A much larger clone sits a single nucleotide away, making a read error possible. V usage is TRBV20-1 and J usage is TRBJ1-1; D is undetermined. The CDR3 runs to 11 residues. Germline values: CDR1 DFQATT, CDR2 SNEGSKA (reference sequence). The germline V and J ends were trimmed by 8 bases and 5 bases, with 12 bases remaining between them. CDR3 DNA: TGCAGTACTAAACCGGGGACTGAAGCTTTCTTT. Translating it yields CSTKPGTEAFF.

This clonotype has a handful of counts. The chain links TRBV10-1 to TRBJ1-1, with D hard to call. CDR3 size: 16 residues. The V gene's germline CDR1 is WNHNN and CDR2 SYGVQD (reference sequence). Between the trimmed V and J ends, which lost 0 bases and 1 base, there was a span of 12 bases. For the CDR3, the DNA is TGCGCCAGCAGTGAGTCCTCTGGGCTACCGAACACTGAAGCTTTCTTT. Translation: CASSESSGLPNTEAFF.

On this clonotype itself: This may come from a read error, since a much larger clone is one base off. No conserved phenylalanine or tryptophan is present at the end of the CDR3, so a read error is the likely explanation. The chain carries TRBV6-5 and TRBJ1-1; D is possibly TRBD1 (5 bases). The V end was cut by 6 bases, the J end by 2 bases, with 13 bases between. Per the germline V gene, CDR1 is MNHEY and CDR2 is SVGAGI. The CDR3 sequence is 14 residues long. The CDR3 is CASRDSGLNTEAFL. CDR3 bases: TGTGCCAGCAGAGACTCGGGACTAAACACTGAAGCTTTCCTT.

This clonotype was detected ten times or more. The chain combines TRBV12-3 or TRBV12-4 with TRBJ2-1; D may match TRBD1 or TRBD2 (5 bases each). The germline V and J ends were trimmed by 1 base and 11 bases, with 18 bases remaining between them. The CDR3 covers 15 residues. The CDR3 is CASSLGGTDSEQQFF. In DNA form, the CDR3 reads TGTGCCAGCAGTTTAGGGGGGACCGACTCAGAGCAGCAGTTCTTC.

Only a few counts were recorded for this clonotype. V usage is TRBV5-6 and J usage is TRBJ1-1; 8 nucleotides line up with TRBD1. The CDR3 is 15 amino acids. Unmatched junction bases numbered 11, after V lost 5 bases and J lost 5 bases. Looked up from germline, CDR1 is SGHDT and CDR2 is YYEEEE. The CDR3 DNA is TGTGCCAGCAGGGAGCCGACAGGGGCAGAGACTGAAGCTTTCTTT. Amino acid sequence: CASREPTGAETEAFF.

Turning to this clonotype: With a much larger clone just one base away, this may be a read error. The chain joins TRBV3-1 to TRBJ1-4; 8 bases are a match to TRBD1. CDR1 and CDR2 (germline): LGHDT, YNNKEL (reference sequence). The CDR3 is made up of 16 amino acids. The trim removed 3 bases at V and 0 bases at J, leaving 3 bases unmatched. The CDR3 DNA is TGTGCCAGCAGCCACTCAGGGGGCGCAACTAATGAAAAACTGTTTTTT. Amino acid sequence: CASSHSGGATNEKLFF.

This clonotype was recorded at least ten times. The chain recombines TRBV11-2 with TRBJ2-2, with D possibly matching TRBD2 (6 bases). V was shortened by 6 bases and J by 5 bases, with 13 bases between the two germline ends. The CDR3 has 14 amino acids. Looked up from germline, CDR1 is SGHAT and CDR2 is FQNNGV. For the CDR3, the DNA is TGTGCCAGCAGAGCCGTGGCGGGGACCGGGGAGCTGTTTTTT. Encoded protein: CASRAVAGTGELFF.

The genes are TRBV28 and TRBJ2-7, with TRBD1 matching over 11 bases. Germline CDR1 reads MDHEN; CDR2 reads SYDVKM. The CDR3 totals 14 residues. The ends lost 7 bases at V and 3 bases at J; junction bases unmatched: 5. The CDR3 DNA reads TGTGCCAGCACCTCCGGGACAGGGGGCTACGAGCAGTACTTC. It encodes CASTSGTGGYEQYF. Based on the CDR3 plus reference TRBV28 and TRBJ2-7, the full variable domain is DVKVTQSSRYLVKRTGEKVFLECVQDMDHENMFWYRQDPGLGLRLIYFSYDVKMKEKGDIPEGYSVSREKKERFSLILESASTNQTSMYLCASTSGTGGYEQYFGPGTRLTVT.

The chain has TRBV11-1 and TRBJ2-5; D unresolved. The germline CDR1 and CDR2 sequences are SGHAT and FQDESV (reference sequence). This CDR3 has 12 amino acids. Trimming shortened V by 2 bases and J by 7 bases, and 8 bases separated the two germline ends. This chain's CDR3 is CASSLRAGTQYF. The CDR3, as DNA: TGTGCCAGCAGCTTACGTGCCGGGACCCAGTACTTC. The full variable domain, in which reference TRBV11-1 and TRBJ2-5 provide the parts outside the CDR3, is EAEVAQSPRYKITEKSQAVAFWCDPISGHATLYWYRQILGQGPELLVQFQDESVVDDSQLPKDRFSAERLKGVDSTLKIQPAELGDSAMYLCASSLRAGTQYFGPGTRLLVL.

For this clonotype: Mismatch with germline at one junction end may stem from a read error. The chain links TRBV5-8 to TRBJ2-3; a weak D match, TRBD1 (5 bases). This CDR3 has 15 amino acids. Per the germline V gene, CDR1 is SGHTS and CDR2 is YDEGEE. The CDR3 DNA follows: TGCGCCAGCAGCTTGGAACAGGCAGGCACAGATACGCAGTATTTT. This codes for CASSLEQAGTDTQYF.

V gene TRBV4-1 combines with J gene TRBJ2-7; D is perhaps TRBD2 (5 bases). This CDR3 is built from 17 residues. CDR1 MGHRA and CDR2 YSYEKL come from the germline V gene. Trimming removed 2 bases from V and 0 bases from J, with 17 bases in between. This chain's CDR3 is CASSQPNSRADSYEQYF. The CDR3 DNA follows: TGCGCCAGCAGCCAACCGAATTCGCGGGCGGACTCCTACGAGCAGTACTTC.

This chain joins TRBV19 and TRBJ1-1; D is possibly TRBD1 (6 bases). This CDR3 region has 15 residues. The ends were cut back, 7 bases at V and 1 base at J, with 16 bases in the middle. In germline, CDR1 is LNHDA, CDR2 SQIVND (reference sequence). CDR3 residues: CASTHFGGANTEAFF. The CDR3 DNA follows: TGTGCCAGTACCCACTTCGGGGGGGCGAACACTGAAGCTTTCTTT.

The V call is TRBV12-3 or TRBV12-4, the J call TRBJ1-1; 10 nucleotides line up with TRBD1. There are 17 residues in the CDR3. J was trimmed by 3 bases and V by 5 bases; bases with no gene match: 12. The CDR3 DNA is TGTGCCAGCAGTACCCGGGACAGGGGTGGGCGCGACACTGAAGCTTTCTTT. This translates into CASSTRDRGGRDTEAFF.

The rearrangement links TRBV19 to TRBJ2-5; D not resolved. Germline lookup yields CDR1 LNHDA and CDR2 SQIVND (reference sequence). Trimming took 5 bases from V and 2 from J, leaving 15 bases between them. This CDR3 is built from 15 residues. The CDR3 spells CASSREGIGQETQYF. Here the CDR3 DNA reads TGTGCCAGTAGTCGTGAAGGAATAGGGCAAGAGACCCAGTACTTC.